This T cell receptor beta chain was identified in a study of blood T cell repertoires in COVID-19. About the research overall: Donors in the United States, Italy and Spain gave samples during acute or convalescent COVID-19. T cells, B-cell-depleted T cells, or PBMCs provided the cDNA or gDNA that served as material.

Germline CDR1 reads SGDLS; CDR2 reads YYNGEE. The CDR3 length is 13 residues. Trimming stripped 3 bases from V and 11 bases from J, with 14 bases between. Under the authors' procedure: Reference gene primer amplification yielded estimated nucleated cell counts. The data were produced by immunoSEQ multiplex PCR, yet TCRdb's version contains in-frame clones alone and is incomplete. That table supplies the V and J calls and clone size; D and trimming were determined from the DNA. Here the sample spans about 60,000 clones, just under 80% being singletons. This sequence joins TRBV9 and TRBJ1-4; a weak D match, TRBD1 (5 bases). The material sequenced was peripheral blood. The TCR comes from a human donor in a cohort sampled during active COVID-19. For the CDR3, the DNA is TGTGCCAGCAGCGCCCGTGGTCAGGGCAAACTGTTTTTT. Translating gives CASSARGQGKLFF.